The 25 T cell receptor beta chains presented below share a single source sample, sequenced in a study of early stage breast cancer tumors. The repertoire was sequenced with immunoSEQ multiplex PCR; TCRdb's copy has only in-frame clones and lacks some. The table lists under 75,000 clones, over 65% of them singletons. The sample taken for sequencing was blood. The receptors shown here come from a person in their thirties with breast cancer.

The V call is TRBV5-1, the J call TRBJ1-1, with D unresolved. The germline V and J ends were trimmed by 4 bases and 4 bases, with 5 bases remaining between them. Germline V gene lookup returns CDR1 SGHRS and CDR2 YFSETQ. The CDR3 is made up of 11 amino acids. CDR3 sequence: CASSEGTEAFF. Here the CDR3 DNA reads TGCGCCAGCAGCGAGGGCACTGAAGCTTTCTTT. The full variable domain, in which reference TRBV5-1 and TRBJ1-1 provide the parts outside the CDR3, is KAGVTQTPRYLIKTRGQQVTLSCSPISGHRSVSWYQQTPGQGLQFLFEYFSETQRNKGNFPGRFSGRQFSNSRSEMNVSTLELGDSALYLCASSEGTEAFFGQGTRLTVV.

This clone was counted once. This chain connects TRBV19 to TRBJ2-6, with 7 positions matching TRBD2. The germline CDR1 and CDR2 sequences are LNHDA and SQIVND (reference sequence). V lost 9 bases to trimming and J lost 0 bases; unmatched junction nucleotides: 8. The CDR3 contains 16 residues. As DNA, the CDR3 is TGTGCCAGCTCTAGCGGAACCTTCTCTGGGGCCAACGTCCTGACTTTC. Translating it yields CASSSGTFSGANVLTF.

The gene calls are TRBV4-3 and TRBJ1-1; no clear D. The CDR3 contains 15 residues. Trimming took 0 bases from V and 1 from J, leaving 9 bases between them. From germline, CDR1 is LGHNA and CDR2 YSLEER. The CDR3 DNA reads TGCGCCAGCAGCCAAGATATCTTCGCGAACACTGAAGCTTTCTTT. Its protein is CASSQDIFANTEAFF.

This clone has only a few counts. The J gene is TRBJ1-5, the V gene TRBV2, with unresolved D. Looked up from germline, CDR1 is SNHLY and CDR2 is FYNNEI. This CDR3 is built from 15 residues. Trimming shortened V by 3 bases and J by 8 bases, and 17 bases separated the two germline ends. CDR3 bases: TGTGCCAGCAGTGATAGCCTGATGGATGCTAAGCCCCAGCATTTT. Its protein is CASSDSLMDAKPQHF.

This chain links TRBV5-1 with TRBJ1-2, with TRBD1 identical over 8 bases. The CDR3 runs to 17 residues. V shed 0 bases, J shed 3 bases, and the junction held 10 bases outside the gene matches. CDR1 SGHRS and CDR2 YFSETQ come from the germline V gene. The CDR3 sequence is CASSLEGQGAVHYGYTF. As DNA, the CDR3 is TGCGCCAGCAGCTTGGAGGGGCAGGGGGCCGTCCACTATGGCTACACCTTC. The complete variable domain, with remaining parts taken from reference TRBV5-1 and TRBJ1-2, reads KAGVTQTPRYLIKTRGQQVTLSCSPISGHRSVSWYQQTPGQGLQFLFEYFSETQRNKGNFPGRFSGRQFSNSRSEMNVSTLELGDSALYLCASSLEGQGAVHYGYTFGSGTRLTVV.

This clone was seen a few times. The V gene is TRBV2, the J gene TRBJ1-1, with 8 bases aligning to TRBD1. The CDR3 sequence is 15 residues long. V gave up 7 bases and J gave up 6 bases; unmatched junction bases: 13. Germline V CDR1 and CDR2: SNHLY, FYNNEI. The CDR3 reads CASMPGGNRGAEAFF. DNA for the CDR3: TGTGCCAGCATGCCAGGGGGCAATCGGGGGGCTGAAGCTTTCTTT. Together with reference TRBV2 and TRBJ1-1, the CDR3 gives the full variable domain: EPEVTQTPSHQVTQMGQEVILRCVPISNHLYFYWYRQILGQKVEFLVSFYNNEISEKSEIFDDQFSVERPDGSNFTLKIRSTKLEDSAMYFCASMPGGNRGAEAFFGQGTRLTVV.

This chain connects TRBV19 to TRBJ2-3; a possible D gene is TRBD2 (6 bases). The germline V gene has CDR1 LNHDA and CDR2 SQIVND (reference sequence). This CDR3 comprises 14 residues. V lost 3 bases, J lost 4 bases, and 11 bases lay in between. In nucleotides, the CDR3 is TGTGCCAGTAGTATCTTCGGGAGTGCAGATACGCAGTATTTT. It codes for CASSIFGSADTQYF.

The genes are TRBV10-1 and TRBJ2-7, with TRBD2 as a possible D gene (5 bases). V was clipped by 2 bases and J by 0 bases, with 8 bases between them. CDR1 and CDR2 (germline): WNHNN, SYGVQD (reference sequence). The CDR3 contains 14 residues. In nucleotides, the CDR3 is TGCGCCAGCAGTGAGGGGGAGAGCTCCTACGAGCAGTACTTC. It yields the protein CASSEGESSYEQYF.

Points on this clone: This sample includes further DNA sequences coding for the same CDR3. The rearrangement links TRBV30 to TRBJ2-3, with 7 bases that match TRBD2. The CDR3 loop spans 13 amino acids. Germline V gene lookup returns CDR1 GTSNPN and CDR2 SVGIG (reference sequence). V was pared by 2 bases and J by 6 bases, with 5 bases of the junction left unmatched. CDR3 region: CAWSRREGDTQYF. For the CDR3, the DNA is TGTGCCTGGAGTCGGAGGGAGGGGGATACGCAGTATTTT.

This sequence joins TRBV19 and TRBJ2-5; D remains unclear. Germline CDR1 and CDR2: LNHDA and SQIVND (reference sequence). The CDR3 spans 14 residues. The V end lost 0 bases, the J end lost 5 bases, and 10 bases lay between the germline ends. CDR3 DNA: TGTGCCAGTAGTATAGATCGCGTGCGGGAGACCCAGTACTTC. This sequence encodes CASSIDRVRETQYF. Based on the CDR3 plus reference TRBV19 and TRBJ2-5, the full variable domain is DGGITQSPKYLFRKEGQNVTLSCEQNLNHDAMYWYRQDPGQGLRLIYYSQIVNDFQKGDIAEGYSVSREKKESFPLTVTSAQKNPTAFYLCASSIDRVRETQYFGPGTRLLVL.

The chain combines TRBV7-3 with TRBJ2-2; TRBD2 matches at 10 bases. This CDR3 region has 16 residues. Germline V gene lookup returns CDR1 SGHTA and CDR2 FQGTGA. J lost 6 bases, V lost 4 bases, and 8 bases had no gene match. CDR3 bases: TGTGCCAGCAGCTCCCAAGCGGGAGGGCCCGCCGGGGAGCTGTTTTTT. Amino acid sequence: CASSSQAGGPAGELFF.

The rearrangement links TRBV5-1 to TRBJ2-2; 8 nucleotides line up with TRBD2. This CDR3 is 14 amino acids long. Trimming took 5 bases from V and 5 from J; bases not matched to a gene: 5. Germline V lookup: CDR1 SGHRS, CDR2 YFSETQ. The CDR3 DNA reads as TGCGCCAGCAGATCGGCTAGCGGGACCGGGGAGCTGTTTTTT. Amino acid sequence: CASRSASGTGELFF.

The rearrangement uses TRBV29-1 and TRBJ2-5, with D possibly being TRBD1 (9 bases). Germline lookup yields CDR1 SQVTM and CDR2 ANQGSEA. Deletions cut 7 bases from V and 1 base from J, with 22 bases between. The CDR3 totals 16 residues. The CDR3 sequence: CSASGGDRVGQETQYF. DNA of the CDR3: TGCAGCGCCTCCGGGGGGGACAGGGTAGGCCAAGAGACCCAGTACTTC.

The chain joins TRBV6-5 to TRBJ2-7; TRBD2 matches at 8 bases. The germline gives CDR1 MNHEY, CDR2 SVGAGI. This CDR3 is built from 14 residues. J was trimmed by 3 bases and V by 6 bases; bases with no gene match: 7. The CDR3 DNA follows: TGTGCCAGCAGCAAACGGGGGGGTGGCTACGAGCAGTACTTC. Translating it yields CASSKRGGGYEQYF.

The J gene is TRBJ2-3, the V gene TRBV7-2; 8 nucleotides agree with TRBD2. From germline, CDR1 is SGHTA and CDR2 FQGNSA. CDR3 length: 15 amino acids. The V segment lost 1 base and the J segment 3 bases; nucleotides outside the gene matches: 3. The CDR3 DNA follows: TGTGCCAGCAGCTTAGGCGGGAGGTTTACAGATACGCAGTATTTT. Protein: CASSLGGRFTDTQYF.

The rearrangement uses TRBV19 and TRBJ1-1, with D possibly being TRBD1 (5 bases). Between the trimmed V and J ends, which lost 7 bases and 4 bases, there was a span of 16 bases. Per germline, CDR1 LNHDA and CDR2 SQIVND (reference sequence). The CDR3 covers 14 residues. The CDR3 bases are TGTGCCAGTAAGGGACGGATCCTGGGCACTGAAGCTTTCTTT. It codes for CASKGRILGTEAFF. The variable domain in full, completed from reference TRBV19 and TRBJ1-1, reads DGGITQSPKYLFRKEGQNVTLSCEQNLNHDAMYWYRQDPGQGLRLIYYSQIVNDFQKGDIAEGYSVSREKKESFPLTVTSAQKNPTAFYLCASKGRILGTEAFFGQGTRLTVV.

The CDR3 reads CASSSGGGSNEQFF. For the CDR3, the DNA is TGTGCCAGCAGTTCCGGCGGGGGGTCCAATGAGCAGTTCTTC. The rearrangement links TRBV27 to TRBJ2-1; TRBD2 matches at 8 bases. CDR1 MNHEY and CDR2 SMNVEV come from the germline V gene (reference sequence). The trim removed 4 bases at V and 6 bases at J, leaving 5 bases unmatched. The CDR3 has 14 amino acids.

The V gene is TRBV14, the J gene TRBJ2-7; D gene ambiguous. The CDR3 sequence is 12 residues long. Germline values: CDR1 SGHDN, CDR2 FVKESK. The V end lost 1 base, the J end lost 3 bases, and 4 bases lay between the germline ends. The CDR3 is CASSQAGYEQYF. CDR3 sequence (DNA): TGTGCCAGCAGCCAAGCTGGCTACGAGCAGTACTTC.

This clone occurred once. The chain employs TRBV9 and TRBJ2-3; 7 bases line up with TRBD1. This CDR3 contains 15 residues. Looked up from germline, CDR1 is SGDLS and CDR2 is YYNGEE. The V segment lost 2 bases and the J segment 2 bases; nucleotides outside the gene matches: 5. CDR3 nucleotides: TGTGCCAGCAGCGTGCGACAGGGTTACACAGATACGCAGTATTTT. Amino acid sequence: CASSVRQGYTDTQYF. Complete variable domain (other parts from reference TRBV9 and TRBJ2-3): DSGVTQTPKHLITATGQRVTLRCSPRSGDLSVYWYQQSLDQGLQFLIQYYNGEERAKGNILERFSAQQFPDLHSELNLSSLELGDSALYFCASSVRQGYTDTQYFGPGTRLTVL.

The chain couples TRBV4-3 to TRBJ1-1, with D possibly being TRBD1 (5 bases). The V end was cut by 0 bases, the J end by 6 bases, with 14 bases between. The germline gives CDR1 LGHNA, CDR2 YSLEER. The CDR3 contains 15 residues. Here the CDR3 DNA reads TGCGCCAGCAGCCAAGAATACAGGCAATATGCTGAAGCTTTCTTT. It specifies CASSQEYRQYAEAFF.

CDR3 region: CAWNSRSHEQYF. The DNA for the CDR3 is TGTGCCTGGAACTCACGCTCGCACGAGCAGTACTTC. The chain has TRBV30 and TRBJ2-7, with D unclear. Germline V gene lookup returns CDR1 GTSNPN and CDR2 SVGIG (reference sequence). This CDR3 comprises 12 residues. The germline V and J ends were trimmed by 4 bases and 5 bases, with 12 bases remaining between them.

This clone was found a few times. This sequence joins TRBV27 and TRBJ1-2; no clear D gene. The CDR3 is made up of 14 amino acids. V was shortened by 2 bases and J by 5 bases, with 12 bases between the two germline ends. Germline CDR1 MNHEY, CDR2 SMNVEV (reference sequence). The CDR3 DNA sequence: TGTGCCAGCAGTTTAAGCGAGACAACTTATGGCTACACCTTC. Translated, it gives CASSLSETTYGYTF.

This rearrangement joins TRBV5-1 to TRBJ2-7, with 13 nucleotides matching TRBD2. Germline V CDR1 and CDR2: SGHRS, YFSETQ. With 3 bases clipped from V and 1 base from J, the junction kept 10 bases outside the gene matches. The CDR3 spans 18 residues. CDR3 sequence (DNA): TGCGCCAGCAGCTGGGGACAGGGGGGACTAGCGGGGTCCTACGAGCAGTACTTC. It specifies CASSWGQGGLAGSYEQYF.

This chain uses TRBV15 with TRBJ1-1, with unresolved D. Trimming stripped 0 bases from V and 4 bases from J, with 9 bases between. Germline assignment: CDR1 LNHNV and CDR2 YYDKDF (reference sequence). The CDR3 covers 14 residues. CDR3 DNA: TGTGCCACCAGCAGAGATTTGAGGGTCACTGAAGCTTTCTTT. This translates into CATSRDLRVTEAFF.

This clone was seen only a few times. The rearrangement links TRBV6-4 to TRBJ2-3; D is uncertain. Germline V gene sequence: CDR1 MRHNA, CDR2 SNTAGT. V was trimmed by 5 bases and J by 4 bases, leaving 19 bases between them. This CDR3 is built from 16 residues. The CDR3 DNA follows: TGTGCCAGCAGTCTATCCGGCCAGGCCTCGGCAGATACGCAGTATTTT. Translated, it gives CASSLSGQASADTQYF.